These 20 T cell receptor beta chains were sequenced from one sample in a study of Ad26.COV2.S vaccination and SARS-CoV-2 variants. Assay: immunoSEQ multiplex PCR; the TCRdb copy retains only in-frame clones and omits some. This sample carries 430,000 or so clones, about 93% of them seen once, and the ten largest clones take roughly an eighth. Treatment: roughly 18 received Ad26.COV2.S at low or high dose, single or two shots; five or six received placebo; per-sample allocation not given. Day 63 after the first injection of vaccine or placebo was the sampling time. The sample here was peripheral blood, taken in a trial of Ad26.COV2.S vaccine versus placebo. Source of these receptors: a person between 18 and 65 years old who received the Ad26.COV2.S COVID-19 vaccine or a placebo.

This clone was picked up one time. The chain is built from TRBV19 and TRBJ1-4, with 9 positions matching TRBD1. Germline V gene data show CDR1 as LNHDA and CDR2 as SQIVND (reference sequence). The J segment lost 2 bases and the V segment lost 5 bases, leaving 6 bases of the junction unmatched. The CDR3 sequence is 16 residues long. The CDR3: CASSRPGTGTNEKLFF. CDR3 sequence (DNA): TGTGCCAGTAGTCGTCCCGGGACAGGGACTAATGAAAAACTGTTTTTT. The variable domain in full, with the rest retrieved from reference TRBV19 and TRBJ1-4, is DGGITQSPKYLFRKEGQNVTLSCEQNLNHDAMYWYRQDPGQGLRLIYYSQIVNDFQKGDIAEGYSVSREKKESFPLTVTSAQKNPTAFYLCASSRPGTGTNEKLFFGSGTQLSVL.

On this clone: The identical CDR3 is also encoded by other nucleotide sequences in the sample. The V call is TRBV3-1 (or the pseudogene TRBV3-2), the J call TRBJ1-1; no firm D call. The germline V and J ends were trimmed by 1 base and 4 bases, with 7 bases remaining between them. The length of the CDR3 is 13 residues. The germline CDR1 and CDR2 sequences are LGHDT and YNNKEL (reference sequence). CDR3 sequence: CASSQVGSTEAFF. In DNA form, the CDR3 reads TGTGCCAGCAGCCAAGTCGGGAGCACTGAAGCTTTCTTT.

The chain carries TRBV6-5 and TRBJ2-7, with 7 bases that match TRBD2. Germline values: CDR1 MNHEY, CDR2 SVGAGI. This CDR3 is built from 15 residues. J was trimmed by 1 base and V by 3 bases; bases with no gene match: 6. The CDR3 region is CASSYAGAASYEQYF. The CDR3 nucleotides read TGTGCCAGCAGTTATGCGGGAGCCGCTTCCTACGAGCAGTACTTC.

This chain uses TRBV6-5 with TRBJ1-5; no definite D call. CDR1 is MNHEY and CDR2 is SVGAGI in the germline V gene. The CDR3 extends over 14 amino acids. Trimming shortened V by 5 bases and J by 3 bases, and 11 bases separated the two germline ends. The CDR3 region has the DNA TGTGCCAGCAGTCGCCCGGGTGACAATCAGCCCCAGCATTTT. Translating it yields CASSRPGDNQPQHF.

This chain uses TRBV27 with TRBJ2-2, with TRBD2 as a possible D gene (5 bases). Germline-derived CDR1 and CDR2 are MNHEY and SMNVEV (reference sequence). The CDR3 contains 14 residues. Trimming removed 4 bases from V and 6 bases from J, with 12 bases in between. This CDR3 reads CASSSGSWAGELFF. The CDR3 coding sequence is TGTGCCAGCAGTTCTGGGAGTTGGGCCGGGGAGCTGTTTTTT.

In this sample, this clone turned up a few times. V usage is TRBV7-2 and J usage is TRBJ1-3; D perhaps matches TRBD1 (6 bases). V shed 2 bases and J shed 4 bases, with 21 bases lying between them. Germline V lookup: CDR1 SGHTA, CDR2 FQGNSA. CDR3 length: 18 amino acids. The CDR3 DNA reads TGTGCCAGCAGCTTAAGCCCGGGGGCAGGGACTTCGGGAAACACCATATATTTT. This sequence encodes CASSLSPGAGTSGNTIYF.

In its sample, this clone was seen once. V usage is TRBV28 and J usage is TRBJ1-2; TRBD1 aligns across 7 bases. CDR1 MDHEN and CDR2 SYDVKM come from the germline V gene. V shed 5 bases and J 8 bases; nucleotides not matched to a gene: 11. The CDR3 has 14 residues. CDR3 amino acids: CASSQGGRTEGYTF. As DNA, the CDR3 is TGTGCCAGCAGTCAGGGGGGCCGAACGGAAGGCTACACCTTC.

This chain joins TRBV12-3 or TRBV12-4 and TRBJ2-1, with D possibly matching TRBD2 (5 bases). V lost 5 bases to trimming and J lost 9 bases, with 14 bases between them. The CDR3 is made up of 13 amino acids. CDR3 loop: CASSPLTRLEQFF. CDR3 DNA: TGTGCCAGCAGTCCCCTTACTAGGCTTGAGCAGTTCTTC.

The chain uses TRBV13 and TRBJ2-7; 7 bases line up with TRBD1. This CDR3 contains 14 residues. Germline CDR1 PRHDT, CDR2 FYEKMQ (reference sequence). Unmatched junction bases numbered 8, after V lost 5 bases and J lost 4 bases. CDR3: CASSRTGENYEQYF. For the CDR3, the DNA is TGTGCCAGCAGCCGGACAGGAGAAAATTACGAGCAGTACTTC.

The chain carries TRBV19 and TRBJ2-4; maybe TRBD2 (7 bases). The length of the CDR3 is 14 residues. The germline CDR1 and CDR2 sequences are LNHDA and SQIVND (reference sequence). V gave up 5 bases and J gave up 5 bases, with 13 bases separating them. The CDR3 DNA reads TGTGCCAGTAGTGGGGGGGGCTGGGAAAACATTCAGTACTTC. This codes for CASSGGGWENIQYF.

J is TRBJ1-6 and V is TRBV6-5, with D unclear. Germline V gene lookup returns CDR1 MNHEY and CDR2 SVGAGI. This CDR3 is built from 15 residues. V shed 6 bases and J shed 5 bases, with 14 bases lying between them. The CDR3: CASSFIGNNNSPLHF. The CDR3, as DNA: TGTGCCAGCAGCTTCATCGGAAACAATAATTCACCCCTCCACTTT.

This clone has only a few counts. The chain recombines TRBV2 with TRBJ1-6, with D possibly being TRBD1 (6 bases). V gave up 4 bases and J gave up 10 bases, with 17 bases separating them. The germline V gene has CDR1 SNHLY and CDR2 FYNNEI. The CDR3 runs to 15 residues. Here the CDR3 reads CASSVIQGRGSPLHF. In DNA, the CDR3 is TGTGCCAGCAGTGTAATACAGGGACGAGGCTCACCCCTCCACTTT.

This chain joins TRBV7-8 and TRBJ2-1; the match to TRBD2 covers 9 bases. CDR3 length: 15 amino acids. Germline trimming cut 3 bases from V and 3 bases from J; bases unmatched to any gene: 3. CDR1 and CDR2 (germline): SGHVS, FQNEAQ. CDR3 in DNA: TGTGCCAGCAGCTTTGCGGGAGGGAGCTACAATGAGCAGTTCTTC. It encodes CASSFAGGSYNEQFF.

The CDR3 DNA sequence: TGTGCCAGCAGCCCTCTTTCCGGGGCCTATAATTCACCCCTCCACTTT. This translates into CASSPLSGAYNSPLHF. This chain connects TRBV3-1 (or the pseudogene TRBV3-2) to TRBJ1-6; D remains ambiguous. Germline V CDR1 and CDR2: LGHDT, YNNKEL (reference sequence). V was trimmed by 4 bases and J by 2 bases, leaving 12 bases between them. The CDR3 length is 16 residues.

The chain is built from TRBV6-5 and TRBJ1-1; D unresolved. The V end was cut by 11 bases, the J end by 4 bases, with 11 bases between. The CDR3 loop spans 11 amino acids. Per the germline V gene, CDR1 is MNHEY and CDR2 is SVGAGI. The chain's CDR3 is CAVYRGTEAFF. In nucleotides, the CDR3 is TGTGCCGTTTATCGGGGCACTGAAGCTTTCTTT.

CDR3: CASSPSGDRTDTQYF. The CDR3 coding sequence is TGCGCCAGCAGTCCTTCTGGTGATCGCACAGATACGCAGTATTTT. This sequence joins TRBV5-1 and TRBJ2-3, with no clear D. Trimming shortened V by 5 bases and J by 1 base, and 14 bases separated the two germline ends. The CDR3 length is 15 residues. Germline CDR1 and CDR2: SGHRS and YFSETQ.

The chain links TRBV18 to TRBJ2-5; D gene unclear. Per germline, CDR1 KGHSH and CDR2 LQKENI. This CDR3 region has 13 residues. Deletions cut 6 bases from V and 4 bases from J, with 12 bases between. The CDR3 is CASSTGESETQYF. Here the CDR3 DNA reads TGTGCCAGCTCTACGGGCGAGTCAGAGACCCAGTACTTC. The variable domain in full, with the rest retrieved from reference TRBV18 and TRBJ2-5, is NAGVMQNPRHLVRRRGQEARLRCSPMKGHSHVYWYRQLPEEGLKFMVYLQKENIIDESGMPKERFSAEFPKEGPSILRIQQVVRGDSAAYFCASSTGESETQYFGPGTRLLVL.

The chain links TRBV28 to TRBJ2-6; D may match TRBD1 or TRBD2 (6 bases each). The length of the CDR3 is 15 residues. V was clipped by 7 bases and J by 2 bases, with 12 bases between them. Germline V gene data show CDR1 as MDHEN and CDR2 as SYDVKM. In nucleotides, the CDR3 is TGTGCCAGCACTTTGGGGGGCCCTGGGGCCAACGTCCTGACTTTC. The encoded protein is CASTLGGPGANVLTF.

The rearrangement joins TRBV7-2 to TRBJ2-5, with TRBD2 matching over 14 bases. Germline trimming cut 5 bases from V and 4 bases from J; bases unmatched to any gene: 12. CDR3 length: 18 residues. Germline V gene sequence: CDR1 SGHTA, CDR2 FQGNSA. This CDR3 reads CASSPGTSGRGVGETQYF. Written as DNA, the CDR3 is TGTGCCAGCAGCCCCGGGACTAGCGGGAGAGGTGTAGGAGAGACCCAGTACTTC.

The V gene is TRBV6-2 or TRBV6-3, the J gene TRBJ2-7; no clear D. V lost 5 bases and J 2 bases, leaving 13 bases between the germline ends. CDR3 length: 14 amino acids. Germline V gene data show CDR1 as MNHEY and CDR2 as SVGEGT. Written as DNA, the CDR3 is TGTGCCAGCAGTCCACTTGGGCCTACCTACGAGCAGTACTTC. This translates into CASSPLGPTYEQYF.